These 26 T cell receptor beta chains came from one sample sequenced in a study of metastatic and nonmetastatic thyroid tumors. TCRdb recomputed clones from the PCR reads via MiXCR. The table shows 4,500 to 6,500 clones, with around 19% occurring only once. Not a single patient had been given any form of treatment at any point before undergoing thyroid surgery. Sequencing was performed on adjacent normal tissue. The source of these receptors is a female donor with papillary thyroid cancer or a benign thyroid nodule (not recorded which). Some clones in this sample may be carry-over from other donors' samples.

This rearrangement joins TRBV24-1 to TRBJ1-1, with D possibly TRBD1 on 5 matching bases. Germline V gene data show CDR1 as KGHDR and CDR2 as SFDVKD. V was cut by 5 bases and J by 5 bases, with 17 bases left in between. CDR3 size: 15 residues. For the CDR3, the DNA is TGTGCCACCAGTGGCTACGGGTCGGGGGGAACTGAAGCTTTCTTT. Encoded protein: CATSGYGSGGTEAFF.

This clone appeared a few times. The rearrangement joins TRBV6-1 to TRBJ2-7; 12 positions match TRBD2. V was pared by 5 bases and J by 8 bases, with 10 bases of the junction left unmatched. There are 15 residues in the CDR3. CDR1 and CDR2 from the germline V gene are MNHNS and SASEGT. In nucleotides, the CDR3 is TGTGCCAGCAGTACCGGGACTAGCGGGCCCCTCCAGCAGTACGTC. It is translated as CASSTGTSGPLQQYV.

This clone was picked up many times. V gene TRBV5-4 combines with J gene TRBJ1-2; 8 bases map to TRBD1. The CDR3 covers 16 residues. Germline CDR1 SGHNT, CDR2 YYREEE (reference sequence). V dropped 4 bases and J dropped 5; count of bases not matched to a gene: 13. CDR3: CASSPTPGGAGYGYTF. The CDR3 DNA reads as TGTGCCAGCAGCCCGACCCCAGGGGGCGCCGGTTATGGCTACACCTTC. The complete variable domain, with remaining parts taken from reference TRBV5-4 and TRBJ1-2, reads ETGVTQSPTHLIKTRGQQVTLRCSSQSGHNTVSWYQQALGQGPQFIFQYYREEENGRGNFPPRFSGLQFPNYSSELNVNALELDDSALYLCASSPTPGGAGYGYTFGSGTRLTVV.

This clone qualifies as large. The genes are TRBV27 and TRBJ2-2; D is ambiguous. This CDR3 region has 14 residues. Trimming shortened V by 2 bases and J by 2 bases, and 6 bases separated the two germline ends. Germline lookup yields CDR1 MNHEY and CDR2 SMNVEV (reference sequence). CDR3 amino acids: CASSLTFNTGELFF. The CDR3 bases are TGTGCCAGCAGTTTAACTTTTAACACCGGGGAGCTGTTTTTT.

The table lists this clone with many counts. A much larger clone differs from this one at a single base, so this may be a read error. This sequence joins TRBV5-4 and TRBJ2-3, with 7 bases fitting TRBD2. Unmatched junction bases numbered 12, after V lost 4 bases and J lost 4 bases. CDR1 and CDR2 from the germline V gene are SGHNT and YYREEE (reference sequence). The CDR3 consists of 16 residues. The CDR3 DNA sequence: TGTGCCAGCAGCATAGAGCGGGGCAAAATAGCAGATACGCAGTATTTT. Residues: CASSIERGKIADTQYF.

This clone has at least ten counts. A read error may be the cause here, since a much bigger clone is one base away. The V and J genes are TRBV3-1 and TRBJ1-3; D gene uncertain. The CDR3 is 17 amino acids. Per germline, CDR1 LGHDT and CDR2 YNNKEL (reference sequence). V was pared by 3 bases and J by 4 bases, with 19 bases between. The CDR3 DNA is TGTGCCAGCAGCCATACCCGCAGGTGGCGCTTCGGAAACACCATATATTTT. Its translation is CASSHTRRWRFGNTIYF. The variable domain in full, with the rest retrieved from reference TRBV3-1 and TRBJ1-3, is DTAVSQTPKYLVTQMGNDKSIKCEQNLGHDTMYWYKQDSKKFLKIMFSYNNKELIINETVPNRFSPKSPDKAHLNLHINSLELGDSAVYFCASSHTRRWRFGNTIYFGEGSWLTVV.

This clone is medium-sized. The gene calls are TRBV20-1 and TRBJ1-5; the match to TRBD1 covers 10 bases. V trimming: 6 bases; J trimming: 1 base; junction bases outside the gene matches: 3. The length of the CDR3 is 14 residues. Looked up from germline, CDR1 is DFQATT and CDR2 is SNEGSKA (reference sequence). CDR3 sequence reads: CSAPDRGSNQPQHF. CDR3 sequence (DNA): TGCAGTGCCCCGGACAGGGGGAGCAATCAGCCCCAGCATTTT.

This clone was found many times. Distinct nucleotide sequences in the sample also encode this CDR3. The chain links TRBV20-1 to TRBJ1-1, with D unresolved. CDR3 length equals 11 residues. CDR1 and CDR2 (germline): DFQATT, SNEGSKA (reference sequence). The CDR3 loop is CRGGLNTEAFF. The CDR3 nucleotides are TGCAGGGGCGGGCTGAACACTGAAGCTTTCTTT.

The chain has TRBV11-2 and TRBJ1-5, with 8 bases fitting TRBD1. Trimming at V came to 5 bases and at J to 4 bases, leaving 10 bases not matched to a gene. The CDR3 extends over 16 amino acids. In germline, CDR1 is SGHAT, CDR2 FQNNGV. CDR3 nucleotides: TGTGCCAGCAGCCGGAATACAGGGGGTAAGAATCAGCCCCAGCATTTT. It codes for CASSRNTGGKNQPQHF.

In its sample, this clone was seen a few times. The J gene is TRBJ1-4, the V gene TRBV6-1; 8 nucleotides agree with TRBD1. Per germline, CDR1 MNHNS and CDR2 SASEGT. The CDR3 consists of 14 residues. Germline trimming cut 8 bases from V and 13 bases from J; bases unmatched to any gene: 15. The CDR3 DNA follows: TGTGCCAGCTCCGGTGACAGGGGTTGGGAGGGACTGTTTTTT. Translated: CASSGDRGWEGLFF.

This clone is labeled as medium-sized. The gene calls are TRBV19 and TRBJ2-2; 8 positions agree with TRBD2. The J segment lost 4 bases and the V segment lost 5 bases, leaving 9 bases of the junction unmatched. CDR1 is LNHDA, CDR2 SQIVND, per germline (reference sequence). This CDR3 has 16 amino acids. The CDR3 is CASSYRRSGGTGELFF. For the CDR3, the DNA is TGTGCCAGTAGTTATCGAAGGAGCGGGGGCACCGGGGAGCTGTTTTTT.

The sample holds many counts of this clone. The gene calls are TRBV30 and TRBJ2-3; D ambiguous. The germline V gene has CDR1 GTSNPN and CDR2 SVGIG (reference sequence). The V end lost 3 bases, the J end lost 1 base, and 8 bases lay between the germline ends. This CDR3 has 13 residues. CDR3 region: CAWRDPRTDTQYF. CDR3 nucleotide sequence: TGTGCCTGGAGGGACCCCCGCACAGATACGCAGTATTTT.

This clone occurred a few times. At one boundary the junction diverges from the germline segment, which might be a read error. This chain links TRBV12-3 or TRBV12-4 with TRBJ1-2, with D perhaps TRBD1 (5 bases). The CDR3 covers 16 residues. CDR3 sequence: CAGIRDGHPSSYGYTF. CDR3 sequence (DNA): TGTGCCGGCATCCGGGACGGACATCCCTCTAGCTATGGCTACACCTTT.

By sample share, this clone is medium-sized. The J gene is TRBJ2-1, the V gene TRBV5-1; 8 bases are shared with TRBD2. Trimming took 0 bases from V and 4 from J; bases not matched to a gene: 6. CDR3 length equals 16 residues. Germline assignment: CDR1 SGHRS and CDR2 YFSETQ. In DNA, the CDR3 is TGCGCCAGCAGCTTGGCCCCGGGAGGGGGTTACAATGAGCAGTTCTTC. Protein: CASSLAPGGGYNEQFF.

The chain links TRBV27 to TRBJ1-6, with TRBD1 as a possible D gene (5 bases). Looked up from germline, CDR1 is MNHEY and CDR2 is SMNVEV (reference sequence). The CDR3 spans 16 residues. V was trimmed by 0 bases and J by 6 bases, leaving 12 bases between them. The DNA for the CDR3 is TGTGCCAGCAGTTTATCGCCCTCAGGGTTTAATTCACCCCTCCACTTT. It encodes CASSLSPSGFNSPLHF.

Relative to its sample, this clone is medium-sized. V usage is TRBV19 and J usage is TRBJ1-5; D gene unclear. The CDR3 spans 13 residues. Germline-derived CDR1 and CDR2 are LNHDA and SQIVND (reference sequence). Trimming pared 0 bases from V and 11 bases from J, leaving 11 bases between. CDR3 region: CASSIDPLRAQHF. DNA of the CDR3: TGTGCCAGTAGTATAGATCCGTTACGGGCCCAGCATTTT. Supplemented by reference TRBV19 and TRBJ1-5, the full variable domain reads DGGITQSPKYLFRKEGQNVTLSCEQNLNHDAMYWYRQDPGQGLRLIYYSQIVNDFQKGDIAEGYSVSREKKESFPLTVTSAQKNPTAFYLCASSIDPLRAQHFGDGTRLSIL.

The sample holds a few counts of this clone. V gene TRBV2 combines with J gene TRBJ2-1, with 8 bases matching TRBD1. The CDR3 runs 14 residues. Germline assignment: CDR1 SNHLY and CDR2 FYNNEI. J was trimmed by 5 bases and V by 7 bases; bases with no gene match: 7. The CDR3 reads CASIVGTGNNEQFF. The CDR3 DNA reads as TGTGCCAGCATAGTGGGGACAGGTAACAATGAGCAGTTCTTC.

V is TRBV20-1 and J is TRBJ1-1; D possibly corresponds to TRBD1 (6 bases). The CDR3 is 16 amino acids. In germline, CDR1 is DFQATT, CDR2 SNEGSKA (reference sequence). Trimming removed 0 bases from V and 3 bases from J, with 17 bases in between. The CDR3 region is CSARDWFRGRYTEAFF. DNA of the CDR3: TGCAGTGCTAGAGATTGGTTTCGGGGGCGCTACACTGAAGCTTTCTTT.

As regards this clone: The sample contains more than one DNA sequence encoding this CDR3. The CDR3 sequence: CRGGAGGGKTQYF. The CDR3 DNA reads as TGCAGAGGGGGGGCGGGAGGTGGTAAGACCCAGTACTTC. The gene calls are TRBV20-1 and TRBJ2-5; TRBD2 matches 8 bases. CDR3 length: 13 residues. Per the germline V gene, CDR1 is DFQATT and CDR2 is SNEGSKA (reference sequence).

Concerning this clone: The junction differs from germline at one of its ends, possibly a read error. The chain links TRBV15 to TRBJ1-1; 8 bases fit TRBD1. The CDR3 loop spans 16 amino acids. CDR1 LNHNV and CDR2 YYDKDF come from the germline V gene (reference sequence). CDR3 sequence (DNA): TGTGCCTCCAGCAGAGATACTGGACAGGGAAGCACTGGAGCTTTCTTT. Translating it yields CASSRDTGQGSTGAFF.

The CDR3 spells CASEEPALELNEKLFF. The CDR3 DNA reads TGTGCCAGCGAGGAGCCAGCCCTAGAACTAAATGAAAAACTGTTTTTT. V is TRBV9 and J is TRBJ1-4; D is unresolved. Trimming pared 7 bases from V and 5 bases from J, leaving 21 bases between. Germline V gene sequence: CDR1 SGDLS, CDR2 YYNGEE. The CDR3 loop spans 16 amino acids.

By share of the sample, this clone is medium-sized. The chain has TRBV12-5 and TRBJ1-5, with a possible D match to TRBD1 (5 bases). The CDR3 extends over 16 amino acids. Germline V CDR1 and CDR2: LGHNT, FRNRAP. V lost 3 bases, J lost 1 base, and 13 bases lay in between. The CDR3 here is CASGLDSSLSNQPQHF. The CDR3 nucleotides are TGTGCTAGTGGTTTAGACAGCAGTTTGAGCAATCAGCCCCAGCATTTT.

This clone has only one observation. The chain employs TRBV2 and TRBJ2-1; 12 bases are shared with TRBD2. The CDR3 sequence is 15 residues long. Germline V gene data show CDR1 as SNHLY and CDR2 as FYNNEI. V gave up 10 bases and J gave up 10 bases; unmatched junction bases: 14. The CDR3 protein is CATTPTSGGHSEQFF. The CDR3 nucleotides are TGTGCCACCACCCCGACTAGCGGGGGCCACTCAGAGCAGTTCTTC.

This clone was detected only a few times. A single base separates this from a much larger clone, so it may be a read error. The rearrangement uses TRBV28 and TRBJ1-2, with no clear D. V was cut by 0 bases and J by 3 bases, with 11 bases left in between. Per the germline V gene, CDR1 is MDHEN and CDR2 is SYDVKM. The CDR3 totals 15 residues. This CDR3 is CASSLWCSSDYGYTF. CDR3 nucleotides: TGTGCCAGCAGTTTATGGTGCAGCTCTGACTATGGCTACACCTTC.

Relative to its sample, this clone is medium-sized. The chain carries TRBV7-9 and TRBJ1-5; the D gene is possibly TRBD1 (5 bases). V lost 5 bases and J lost 1, with 12 bases in between. The germline V gene encodes CDR1 SEHNR and CDR2 FQNEAQ (reference sequence). CDR3 size: 15 residues. CDR3 in DNA: TGTGCCAGCAGCCCGGGGACCGCCAGCAATCAGCCCCAGCATTTT. Residues: CASSPGTASNQPQHF.

The CDR3 is CASSYSGRDIQYF. The CDR3 bases are TGTGCCAGCAGTTACTCAGGGCGGGACATTCAGTACTTC. This rearrangement joins TRBV6-5 to TRBJ2-4; possible D gene TRBD2, 5 bases. The CDR3 length is 13 residues. Germline CDR1 is MNHEY and CDR2 is SVGAGI. Trimming left V 0 bases short and J 8 bases short, with 8 bases between.